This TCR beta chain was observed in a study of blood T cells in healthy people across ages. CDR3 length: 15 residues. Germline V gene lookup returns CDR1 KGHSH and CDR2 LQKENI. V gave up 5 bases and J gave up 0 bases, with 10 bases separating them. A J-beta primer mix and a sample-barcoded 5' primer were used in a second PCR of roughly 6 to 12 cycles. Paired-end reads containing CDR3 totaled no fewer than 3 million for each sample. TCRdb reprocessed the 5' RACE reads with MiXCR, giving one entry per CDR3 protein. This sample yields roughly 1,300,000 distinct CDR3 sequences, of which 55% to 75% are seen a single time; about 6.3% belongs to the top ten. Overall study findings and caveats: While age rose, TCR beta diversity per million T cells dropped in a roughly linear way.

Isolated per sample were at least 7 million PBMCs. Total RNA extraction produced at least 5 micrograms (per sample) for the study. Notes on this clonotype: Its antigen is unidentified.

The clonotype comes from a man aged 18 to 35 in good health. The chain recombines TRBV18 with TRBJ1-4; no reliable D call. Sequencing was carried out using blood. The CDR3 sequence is CASSATHATNEKLFF. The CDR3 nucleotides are TGTGCCAGCTCAGCGACACATGCAACTAATGAAAAACTGTTTTTT.